This T cell receptor delta chain comes out of a study of gamma-delta chains in newborns, infants, children. Study-wide context: Microbial exposure reportedly drives polyclonal innate γδ T cell expansion after birth.

The table lists this clone with a few counts. TCRdb redid the clone calls on the reads with CATT. The sample includes approximately 4,000 delta-chain clones, about 45% of them seen just once. Trimming removed 3 bases from V and 2 bases from J; junction bases left unmatched: 28. Germline CDR1 TSWWSYY, CDR2 QGS. This CDR3 region has 23 residues. The sample consisted of blood, taken at week 6. The rearrangement uses TRDV1 and TRDJ1; 9 bases align to TRDD3. This sequence was found in a child who was a newborn, infant or young child, either healthy, febrile or measles-vaccinated (not recorded which). CDR3 protein: CALGEISYCAPSLGDRVTDKLIF. The CDR3 coding sequence is TGTGCTCTTGGGGAGATTTCCTACTGCGCTCCCTCACTGGGGGACCGTGTGACCGATAAACTCATCTTT.